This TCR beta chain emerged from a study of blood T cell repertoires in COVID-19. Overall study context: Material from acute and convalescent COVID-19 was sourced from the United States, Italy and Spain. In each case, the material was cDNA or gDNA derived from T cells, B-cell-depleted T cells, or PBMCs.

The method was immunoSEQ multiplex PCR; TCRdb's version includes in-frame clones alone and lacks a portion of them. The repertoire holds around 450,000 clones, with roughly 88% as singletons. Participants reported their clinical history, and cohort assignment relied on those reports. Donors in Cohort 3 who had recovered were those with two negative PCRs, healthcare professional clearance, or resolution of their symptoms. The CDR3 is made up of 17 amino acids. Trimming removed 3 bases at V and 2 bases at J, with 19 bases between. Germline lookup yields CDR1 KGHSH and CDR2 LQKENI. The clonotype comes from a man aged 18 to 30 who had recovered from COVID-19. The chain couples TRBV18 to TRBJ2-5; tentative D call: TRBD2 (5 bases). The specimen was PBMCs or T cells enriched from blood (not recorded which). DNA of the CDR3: TGTGCCAGCTCACCTTGGCCGCTCGGGGAATTTCAAGAGACCCAGTACTTC. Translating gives CASSPWPLGEFQETQYF.